The 7 T cell receptor beta chains below were found in one sample sequenced in a study of blood T cells in healthy people across ages. Through a sample-barcoded 5' primer and a J-beta primer mix, a second PCR was run for roughly 6 to 12 cycles. One entry per CDR3 protein, called by TCRdb with MiXCR from the 5' RACE reads. The sample carries 550,000 to 750,000 distinct CDR3 sequences, 20% to 25% recorded once. The source material was blood. These receptors all come from a man aged 65 to 79 in good health.

This clonotype has ten or more counts. The V and J genes are TRBV5-1 and TRBJ2-7; D remains ambiguous. The CDR3 consists of 12 residues. V was pared by 3 bases and J by 0 bases, with 4 bases between. Germline V lookup: CDR1 SGHRS, CDR2 YFSETQ. The CDR3 sequence: CASSYPSYEQYF. The CDR3 region has the DNA TGCGCCAGCAGCTACCCCTCCTACGAGCAGTACTTC.

The chain couples TRBV4-1 to TRBJ2-5; D ambiguous. This CDR3 contains 16 residues. Germline CDR1 is MGHRA and CDR2 is YSYEKL. Trimming left V 0 bases short and J 0 bases short, with 11 bases between. The CDR3 sequence is CASSQDPYWNQETQYF. CDR3 DNA sequence: TGCGCCAGCAGCCAAGATCCGTACTGGAACCAAGAGACCCAGTACTTC.

The CDR3 sequence: CASSLAFSGGRGYEQYF. The CDR3 DNA reads TGCGCCAGCAGCTTGGCCTTCTCTGGCGGGAGGGGGTACGAGCAGTACTTC. The genes are TRBV5-1 and TRBJ2-7; 9 bases fit TRBD2. The germline V gene has CDR1 SGHRS and CDR2 YFSETQ. This CDR3 contains 17 residues. V lost 0 bases, J lost 4 bases, and 11 bases stayed unmatched.

This clonotype has more than one count but fewer than ten. This sequence joins TRBV9 and TRBJ2-1; perhaps TRBD2 as D (6 bases). The CDR3 covers 14 residues. In germline, CDR1 is SGDLS, CDR2 YYNGEE. V lost 1 base and J 5 bases, leaving 10 bases between the germline ends. The CDR3 spells CASSVFTGDNEQFF. The CDR3 nucleotides read TGTGCCAGCAGCGTATTCACGGGAGACAATGAGCAGTTCTTC.

The chain employs TRBV4-1 and TRBJ2-1; the D call may be TRBD1 or TRBD2 (5 bases each). Germline values: CDR1 MGHRA, CDR2 YSYEKL. This CDR3 is built from 15 residues. The germline V and J ends were trimmed by 6 bases and 4 bases, with 16 bases remaining between them. The CDR3 loop reads CASRRGQGPYNEQFF. The CDR3 nucleotides are TGCGCCAGCAGAAGAGGGCAGGGCCCTTACAATGAGCAGTTCTTC.

As regards this clonotype: One base away lies a much larger clone, so this may be a sequencing read error. The V and J genes are TRBV29-1 and TRBJ1-3; the D is unclear. Germline lookup yields CDR1 SQVTM and CDR2 ANQGSEA. The length of the CDR3 is 12 residues. The CDR3, as DNA: TGCAGCGTTGAGGCCTCTGGAAACACCACATATTTT. Amino acid sequence: CSVEASGNTTYF. Supplemented by reference TRBV29-1 and TRBJ1-3, the full variable domain reads SAVISQKPSRDICQRGTSLTIQCQVDSQVTMMFWYRQQPGQSLTLIATANQGSEATYESGFVIDKFPISRPNLTFSTLTVSNMSPEDSSIYLCSVEASGNTTYFGEGSWLTVV.

The rearrangement uses TRBV7-3 and TRBJ2-1; 7 bases line up with TRBD2. Germline trimming cut 5 bases from V and 6 bases from J; bases unmatched to any gene: 10. Germline CDR1 reads SGHTA; CDR2 reads FQGTGA. The CDR3 runs to 15 residues. The CDR3: CASSTDVSGINEQFF. CDR3 sequence (DNA): TGTGCCAGCAGCACCGATGTCAGCGGGATCAATGAGCAGTTCTTC.